This passage covers 26 T cell receptor beta chains from one sample sequenced in a study of blood T cell repertoires in COVID-19. TCRdb's table, derived via immunoSEQ multiplex PCR, lists solely in-frame clones and lacks some. Here the sample spans 110,000 to 150,000 clones, 80% to 90% being singletons. The source material was peripheral blood. The receptors originated from a woman aged 55 to 70 with active COVID-19.

The chain is built from TRBV2 and TRBJ2-7, with D tentatively TRBD2 (6 bases). CDR3 length: 13 amino acids. Germline lookup yields CDR1 SNHLY and CDR2 FYNNEI. The V gene lost 8 bases and the J gene lost 3 bases, with 14 bases spanning the gap. The DNA for the CDR3 is TGTGCCAGCGGAGGGAACTCTTACTACGAGCAGTACTTC. Amino acid sequence: CASGGNSYYEQYF.

The V gene is TRBV19, the J gene TRBJ2-1; 10 bases line up with TRBD1. CDR1 LNHDA and CDR2 SQIVND come from the germline V gene (reference sequence). This CDR3 is 15 amino acids long. V shed 6 bases and J 7 bases; nucleotides not matched to a gene: 9. CDR3 sequence: CASSTRQGAGNEQFF. The CDR3 coding sequence is TGTGCCAGTAGCACCCGACAGGGGGCCGGGAATGAGCAGTTCTTC.

The rearrangement joins TRBV5-1 to TRBJ2-7, with TRBD2 matching 7 bases. CDR1 and CDR2 (germline): SGHRS, YFSETQ. This CDR3 region has 15 residues. The ends lost 0 bases at V and 3 bases at J; junction bases unmatched: 6. The CDR3 sequence is CASSLDLAGDYEQYF. Written as DNA, the CDR3 is TGCGCCAGCAGCTTGGATTTGGCGGGGGACTACGAGCAGTACTTC.

V is TRBV5-4 and J is TRBJ1-2; unclear D gene. From germline, CDR1 is SGHNT and CDR2 YYREEE (reference sequence). This CDR3 region has 14 residues. Trimming stripped 1 base from V and 7 bases from J, with 14 bases between. The CDR3 sequence: CASSLTHPEGGYTF. The CDR3 DNA follows: TGTGCCAGCAGCTTGACCCACCCCGAGGGTGGCTACACCTTC.

The V gene is TRBV5-6, the J gene TRBJ2-1; the D gene is possibly TRBD1 (5 bases). The CDR3 runs to 13 residues. From germline, CDR1 is SGHDT and CDR2 YYEEEE. Deletions cut 4 bases from V and 7 bases from J, with 12 bases between. CDR3 sequence reads: CASSPDTQNEQFF. DNA for the CDR3: TGTGCCAGCAGCCCGGACACGCAGAATGAGCAGTTCTTC. Full variable domain (outside the CDR3, taken from reference TRBV5-6 and TRBJ2-1): DAGVTQSPTHLIKTRGQQVTLRCSPKSGHDTVSWYQQALGQGPQFIFQYYEEEERQRGNFPDRFSGHQFPNYSSELNVNALLLGDSALYLCASSPDTQNEQFFGPGTRLTVL.

The chain is built from TRBV27 and TRBJ1-3; D ambiguous. CDR3 length: 13 residues. Germline V gene lookup returns CDR1 MNHEY and CDR2 SMNVEV (reference sequence). Trimming took off 6 bases at V and 0 bases at J, with 6 bases between the two ends. The chain's CDR3 is CASRESSGNTIYF. The CDR3 DNA sequence: TGTGCCAGCAGGGAGAGCTCTGGAAACACCATATATTTT.

The rearrangement uses TRBV4-1 and TRBJ2-5; D may be TRBD2 (5 bases). V was shortened by 4 bases and J by 7 bases, with 10 bases between the two germline ends. Germline V gene data show CDR1 as MGHRA and CDR2 as YSYEKL. This CDR3 spans 12 amino acids. CDR3 sequence (DNA): TGCGCCAGCAGCCCCACTGGAGGGACCCAGTACTTC. Translating gives CASSPTGGTQYF.

V and J are TRBV4-2 and TRBJ1-4; D ambiguous. Germline V gene sequence: CDR1 LGHNA, CDR2 YNFKEQ. The CDR3 is 18 residues long. The V end lost 0 bases, the J end lost 0 bases, and 14 bases lay between the germline ends. In DNA, the CDR3 is TGTGCCAGCAGCCAAGATAGAGGAGGATCCGCAACTAATGAAAAACTGTTTTTT. Its protein product is CASSQDRGGSATNEKLFF.

The chain is built from TRBV4-3 and TRBJ2-5, with D perhaps TRBD1 (5 bases). Deletions cut 3 bases from V and 3 bases from J, with 8 bases between. The CDR3 is 13 amino acids. Germline CDR1 and CDR2: LGHNA and YSLEER. CDR3 nucleotides: TGCGCCAGCAGCCAGACAGTGAAAGAGACCCAGTACTTC. Protein product: CASSQTVKETQYF.

The rearrangement links TRBV5-6 to TRBJ1-1; the match to TRBD1 covers 7 bases. CDR1 is SGHDT and CDR2 is YYEEEE in the germline V gene. J lost 4 bases, V lost 0 bases, and 9 bases had no gene match. The CDR3 totals 16 residues. CDR3 sequence: CASSLAVHRGRTEAFF. CDR3 DNA sequence: TGTGCCAGCAGCTTGGCCGTTCACAGGGGACGCACTGAAGCTTTCTTT.

As for this clone: Other DNA sequences of this sample code for an identical CDR3. V and J are TRBV5-1 and TRBJ2-1; 11 bases are shared with TRBD2. This CDR3 spans 15 amino acids. CDR1 and CDR2 (germline): SGHRS, YFSETQ. V shed 3 bases and J 4 bases; nucleotides not matched to a gene: 3. CDR3 nucleotides: TGCGCCAGCAGCTCCACTAGCGGGAGTTACAATGAGCAGTTCTTC. Translating it yields CASSSTSGSYNEQFF.

In its sample, this clone was seen a few times. V and J are TRBV9 and TRBJ1-2; D uncertain. Trimming shortened V by 0 bases and J by 4 bases, and 10 bases separated the two germline ends. Germline CDR1 is SGDLS and CDR2 is YYNGEE. There are 14 residues in the CDR3. CDR3 amino acids: CASSVDYSPYGYTF. CDR3 DNA sequence: TGTGCCAGCAGCGTAGATTACAGCCCCTATGGCTACACCTTC.

The chain uses TRBV5-1 and TRBJ2-1; 11 bases match TRBD2. The J segment lost 5 bases and the V segment lost 3 bases, leaving 7 bases of the junction unmatched. This CDR3 is built from 16 residues. Germline CDR1 is SGHRS and CDR2 is YFSETQ. This CDR3 reads CASSSRLAGQDNEQFF. CDR3 nucleotide sequence: TGCGCCAGCAGCTCGCGACTAGCGGGACAAGACAATGAGCAGTTCTTC.

The rearrangement links TRBV5-1 to TRBJ2-1; D not certain. V was trimmed by 0 bases and J by 7 bases, leaving 11 bases between them. Germline CDR1 reads SGHRS; CDR2 reads YFSETQ. The CDR3 sequence is 14 residues long. This chain's CDR3 is CASSLGQTRNEQFF. The CDR3 nucleotides are TGCGCCAGCAGCTTGGGACAAACCAGAAATGAGCAGTTCTTC.

This clone was observed a few times. Other DNA variants within this sample encode the same CDR3. The chain links TRBV29-1 to TRBJ1-5; TRBD1 matches 8 bases. The germline V gene encodes CDR1 SQVTM and CDR2 ANQGSEA. Germline trimming cut 4 bases from V and 6 bases from J; bases unmatched to any gene: 5. The CDR3 sequence is 13 residues long. The CDR3 reads CSVVTGVGQPQHF. The CDR3 DNA sequence: TGCAGCGTTGTGACAGGGGTTGGTCAGCCCCAGCATTTT.

This chain uses TRBV2 with TRBJ2-1; 15 bases are shared with TRBD2. The CDR3 spans 16 residues. CDR1 is SNHLY, CDR2 FYNNEI, per germline. The ends lost 7 bases at V and 4 bases at J; junction bases unmatched: 5. DNA of the CDR3: TGTGCCAGCATTTTCGGACTAGCGGGAGGGTACAATGAGCAGTTCTTC. Its protein product is CASIFGLAGGYNEQFF.

V and J are TRBV6-2 or TRBV6-3 and TRBJ2-7, with a weak D call TRBD1 (5 bases). Trimming cost V 4 bases and J 4 bases, with 14 bases left between them. Germline V gene data show CDR1 as MNHEY and CDR2 as SVGEGT. This CDR3 has 14 residues. The CDR3 coding sequence is TGTGCCAGCAGTTCGGCAGGGCTACTTTACGAGCAGTACTTC. Amino acids: CASSSAGLLYEQYF.

CDR3 amino acids: CASSVSSAGYQETQYF. DNA for the CDR3: TGTGCCAGCAGCGTTTCCTCTGCGGGGTACCAAGAGACCCAGTACTTC. The chain recombines TRBV9 with TRBJ2-5, with TRBD2 as a possible D gene (6 bases). Germline assignment: CDR1 SGDLS and CDR2 YYNGEE. CDR3 length: 16 amino acids. V lost 2 bases, J lost 0 bases, and 14 bases lay in between.

The chain combines TRBV3-1 (or the pseudogene TRBV3-2) with TRBJ1-3; maybe TRBD1 (6 bases). Trimming shortened V by 5 bases and J by 3 bases, and 14 bases separated the two germline ends. The length of the CDR3 is 15 residues. The germline gives CDR1 LGHDT, CDR2 YNNKEL (reference sequence). The chain's CDR3 is CASSTPGASGNTIYF. DNA of the CDR3: TGTGCCAGCAGCACACCAGGGGCGAGTGGAAACACCATATATTTT.

The chain uses TRBV6-2 or TRBV6-3 and TRBJ2-7, with 12 bases matching TRBD1. Germline CDR1 is MNHEY and CDR2 is SVGEGT. The CDR3 sequence is 15 residues long. The V segment lost 5 bases and the J segment 2 bases; nucleotides outside the gene matches: 4. The CDR3 DNA reads as TGTGCCAGCAGTCTGGGACAGGGGGCTCCCTACGAGCAGTACTTC. It encodes CASSLGQGAPYEQYF.

The J gene is TRBJ2-7, the V gene TRBV21-1; no DNA check was done on the table's D call, TRBD1. TRBV21-1 has pseudogene status. This CDR3 has 13 residues. The CDR3 loop reads CATWARLSYEQYF. In DNA, the CDR3 is TGTGCCACCTGGGCCCGATTAAGCTACGAGCAGTACTTC.

The chain uses TRBV3-1 (or the pseudogene TRBV3-2) and TRBJ2-2, with TRBD2 matching over 8 bases. This CDR3 spans 16 amino acids. Per the germline V gene, CDR1 is LGHDT and CDR2 is YNNKEL (reference sequence). Trimming cost V 0 bases and J 3 bases; bases outside gene matches: 3. For the CDR3, the DNA is TGTGCCAGCAGCCAAGAGGTGCGGGGGGACACCGGGGAGCTGTTTTTT. It yields the protein CASSQEVRGDTGELFF.

CDR3 sequence: CASSQDGGQLNTEAFF. The CDR3 DNA sequence: TGTGCCAGCAGCCAAGACGGGGGACAGTTGAACACTGAAGCTTTCTTT. The chain combines TRBV4-2 with TRBJ1-1, with 7 bases matching TRBD1. The CDR3 extends over 16 amino acids. Germline trimming cut 0 bases from V and 0 bases from J; bases unmatched to any gene: 4. Germline V gives CDR1 LGHNA, CDR2 YNFKEQ.

The rearrangement links TRBV7-9 to TRBJ1-1, with 9 bases identical to TRBD1. CDR1 is SEHNR, CDR2 FQNEAQ, per germline (reference sequence). The CDR3 totals 14 residues. Losses at the gene ends were 6 bases for V and 5 bases for J; bases not matched to a gene: 7. The CDR3 DNA reads as TGTGCCAGCAGTCCCGGGACAGGGTGGACTGAAGCTTTCTTT. This sequence encodes CASSPGTGWTEAFF. Together with reference TRBV7-9 and TRBJ1-1, the CDR3 gives the full variable domain: DTGVSQNPRHKITKRGQNVTFRCDPISEHNRLYWYRQTLGQGPEFLTYFQNEAQLEKSRLLSDRFSAERPKGSFSTLEIQRTEQGDSAMYLCASSPGTGWTEAFFGQGTRLTVV.

The table lists this clone with a count of one. The chain links TRBV2 to TRBJ2-5, with 10 bases aligning to TRBD1. The CDR3 runs 15 residues. V dropped 5 bases and J dropped 5; count of bases not matched to a gene: 8. CDR1 and CDR2 (germline): SNHLY, FYNNEI. CDR3 protein: CASSRGQGFGETQYF. For the CDR3, the DNA is TGTGCCAGCAGTCGGGGACAGGGGTTCGGGGAGACCCAGTACTTC.

The chain is built from TRBV7-9 and TRBJ2-5, with D uncertain. The V gene's germline CDR1 is SEHNR and CDR2 FQNEAQ (reference sequence). The V gene lost 4 bases and the J gene lost 2 bases, with 17 bases spanning the gap. CDR3 length: 16 residues. The CDR3 nucleotides read TGTGCCAGCAGCTCCTATGACACCAACGCACAAGAGACCCAGTACTTC. This codes for CASSSYDTNAQETQYF.